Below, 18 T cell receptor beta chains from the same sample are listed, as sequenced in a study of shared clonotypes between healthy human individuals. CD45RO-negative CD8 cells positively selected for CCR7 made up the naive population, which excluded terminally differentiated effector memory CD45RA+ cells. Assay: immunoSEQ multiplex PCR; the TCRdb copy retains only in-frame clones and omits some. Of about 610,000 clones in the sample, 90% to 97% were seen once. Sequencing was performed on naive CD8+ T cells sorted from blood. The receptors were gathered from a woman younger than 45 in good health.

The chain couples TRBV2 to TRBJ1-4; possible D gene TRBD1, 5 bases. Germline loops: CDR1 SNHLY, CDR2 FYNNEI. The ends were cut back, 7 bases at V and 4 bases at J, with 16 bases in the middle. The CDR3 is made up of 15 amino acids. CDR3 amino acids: CASNGQSHNNEKLFF. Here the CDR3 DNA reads TGTGCCAGCAACGGACAAAGCCACAATAATGAAAAACTGTTTTTT.

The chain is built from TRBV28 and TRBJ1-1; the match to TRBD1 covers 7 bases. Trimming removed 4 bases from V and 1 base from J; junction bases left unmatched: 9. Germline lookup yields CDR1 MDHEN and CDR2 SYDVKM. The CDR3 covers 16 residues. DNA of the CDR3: TGTGCCAGCAGTTCTGACAGGGATTTTGGGAACACTGAAGCTTTCTTT. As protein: CASSSDRDFGNTEAFF.

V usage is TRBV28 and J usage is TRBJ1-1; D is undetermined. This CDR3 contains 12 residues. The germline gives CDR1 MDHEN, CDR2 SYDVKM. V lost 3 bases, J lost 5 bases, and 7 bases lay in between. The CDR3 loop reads CASSLYKTEAFF. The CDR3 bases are TGTGCCAGCAGTTTGTACAAGACTGAAGCTTTCTTT. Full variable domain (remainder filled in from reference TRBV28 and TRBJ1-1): DVKVTQSSRYLVKRTGEKVFLECVQDMDHENMFWYRQDPGLGLRLIYFSYDVKMKEKGDIPEGYSVSREKKERFSLILESASTNQTSMYLCASSLYKTEAFFGQGTRLTVV.

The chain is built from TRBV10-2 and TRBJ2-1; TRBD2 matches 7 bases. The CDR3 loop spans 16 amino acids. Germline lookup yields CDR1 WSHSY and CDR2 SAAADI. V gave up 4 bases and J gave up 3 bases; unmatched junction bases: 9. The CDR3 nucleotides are TGCGCCAGCAGTGGACTAGCTTCTATAAACTACAATGAGCAGTTCTTC. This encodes CASSGLASINYNEQFF.

The CDR3 loop reads CASSQMGTEYYNEQFF. CDR3 in DNA: TGTGCCAGCAGCCAAATGGGTACAGAGTATTACAATGAGCAGTTCTTC. This chain joins TRBV4-2 and TRBJ2-1; D unresolved. Germline CDR1 reads LGHNA; CDR2 reads YNFKEQ. V was trimmed by 2 bases and J by 4 bases, leaving 15 bases between them. The CDR3 covers 16 residues.

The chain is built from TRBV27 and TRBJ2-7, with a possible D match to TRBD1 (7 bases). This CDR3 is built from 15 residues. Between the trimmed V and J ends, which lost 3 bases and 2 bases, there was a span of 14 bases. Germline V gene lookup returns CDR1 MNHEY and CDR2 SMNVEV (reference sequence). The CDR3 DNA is TGTGCCAGCAGTTTGACAGGCAGGGGGGCCTACGAGCAGTACTTC. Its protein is CASSLTGRGAYEQYF.

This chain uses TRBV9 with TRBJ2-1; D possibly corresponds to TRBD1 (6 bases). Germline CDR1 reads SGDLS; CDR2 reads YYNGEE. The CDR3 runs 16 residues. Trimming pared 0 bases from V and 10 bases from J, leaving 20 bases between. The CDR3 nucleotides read TGTGCCAGCAGCGTAGGGGATCGTCAGGGGCACTGGGAGCAGTTCTTC. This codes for CASSVGDRQGHWEQFF. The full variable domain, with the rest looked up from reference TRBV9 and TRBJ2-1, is DSGVTQTPKHLITATGQRVTLRCSPRSGDLSVYWYQQSLDQGLQFLIQYYNGEERAKGNILERFSAQQFPDLHSELNLSSLELGDSALYFCASSVGDRQGHWEQFFGPGTRLTVL.

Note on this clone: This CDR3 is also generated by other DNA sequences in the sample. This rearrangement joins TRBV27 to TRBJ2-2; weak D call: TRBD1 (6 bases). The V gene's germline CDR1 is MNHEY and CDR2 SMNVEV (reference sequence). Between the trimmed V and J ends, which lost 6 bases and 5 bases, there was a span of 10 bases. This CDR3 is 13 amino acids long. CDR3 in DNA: TGTGCCAGCAGCCCCCAGGGGACCGGGGAGCTGTTTTTT. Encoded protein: CASSPQGTGELFF.

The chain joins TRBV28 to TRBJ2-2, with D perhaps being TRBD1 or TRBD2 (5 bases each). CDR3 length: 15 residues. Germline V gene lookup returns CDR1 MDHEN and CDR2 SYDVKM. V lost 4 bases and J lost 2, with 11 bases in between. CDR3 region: CASSSGTDNTGELFF. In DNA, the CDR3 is TGTGCCAGCAGTTCCGGGACCGATAACACCGGGGAGCTGTTTTTT. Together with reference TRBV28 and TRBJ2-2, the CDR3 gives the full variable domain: DVKVTQSSRYLVKRTGEKVFLECVQDMDHENMFWYRQDPGLGLRLIYFSYDVKMKEKGDIPEGYSVSREKKERFSLILESASTNQTSMYLCASSSGTDNTGELFFGEGSRLTVL.

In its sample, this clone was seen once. CDR3 nucleotide sequence: TGTGCCAGCAGCGTAGCTTGGCGGGACCAACAGTACTTC. This codes for CASSVAWRDQQYF. The chain joins TRBV9 to TRBJ2-7; D is possibly TRBD2 (6 bases). The CDR3 spans 13 residues. The ends were cut back, 0 bases at V and 10 bases at J, with 14 bases in the middle. Germline CDR1 is SGDLS and CDR2 is YYNGEE.

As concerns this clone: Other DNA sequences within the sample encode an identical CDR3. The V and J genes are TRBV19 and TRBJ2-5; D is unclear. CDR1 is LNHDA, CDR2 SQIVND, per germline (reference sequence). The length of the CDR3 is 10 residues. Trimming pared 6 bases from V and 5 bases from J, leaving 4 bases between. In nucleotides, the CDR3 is TGTGCCAGTAGCGGCGAGACCCAGTACTTC. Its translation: CASSGETQYF.

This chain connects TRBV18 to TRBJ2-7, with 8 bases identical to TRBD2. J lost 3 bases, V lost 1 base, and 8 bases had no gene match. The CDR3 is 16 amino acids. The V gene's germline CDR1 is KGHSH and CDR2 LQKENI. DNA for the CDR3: TGTGCCAGCTCACCACAGGCGAGCAGCGGGAGCTACGAGCAGTACTTC. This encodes CASSPQASSGSYEQYF.

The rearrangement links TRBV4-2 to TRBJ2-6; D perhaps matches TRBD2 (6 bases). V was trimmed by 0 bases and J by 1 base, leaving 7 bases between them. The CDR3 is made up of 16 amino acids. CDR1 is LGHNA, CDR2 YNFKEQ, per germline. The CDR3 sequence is CASSQEEGSGANVLTF. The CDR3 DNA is TGTGCCAGCAGCCAAGAGGAGGGTTCTGGGGCCAACGTCCTGACTTTC.

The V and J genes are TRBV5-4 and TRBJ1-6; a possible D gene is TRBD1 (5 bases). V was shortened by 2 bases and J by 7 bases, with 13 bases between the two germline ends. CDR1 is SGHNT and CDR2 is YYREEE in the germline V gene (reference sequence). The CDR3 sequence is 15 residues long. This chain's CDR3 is CASSFRGAENSPLHF. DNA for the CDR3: TGTGCCAGCAGCTTCCGCGGGGCCGAAAATTCACCCCTCCACTTT.

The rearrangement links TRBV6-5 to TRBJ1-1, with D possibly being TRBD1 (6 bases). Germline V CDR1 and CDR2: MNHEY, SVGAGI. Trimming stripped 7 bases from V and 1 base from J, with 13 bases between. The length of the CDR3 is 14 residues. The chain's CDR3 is CASNYGGPNTEAFF. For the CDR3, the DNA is TGTGCCAGCAATTATGGGGGCCCGAACACTGAAGCTTTCTTT.

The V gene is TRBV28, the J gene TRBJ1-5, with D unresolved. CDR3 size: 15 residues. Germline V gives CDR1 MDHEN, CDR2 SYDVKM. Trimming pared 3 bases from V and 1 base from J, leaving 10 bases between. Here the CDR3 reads CASSFSGNSNQPQHF. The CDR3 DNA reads TGTGCCAGCAGTTTTTCGGGGAACAGCAATCAGCCCCAGCATTTT. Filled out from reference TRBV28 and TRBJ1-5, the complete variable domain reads DVKVTQSSRYLVKRTGEKVFLECVQDMDHENMFWYRQDPGLGLRLIYFSYDVKMKEKGDIPEGYSVSREKKERFSLILESASTNQTSMYLCASSFSGNSNQPQHFGDGTRLSIL.

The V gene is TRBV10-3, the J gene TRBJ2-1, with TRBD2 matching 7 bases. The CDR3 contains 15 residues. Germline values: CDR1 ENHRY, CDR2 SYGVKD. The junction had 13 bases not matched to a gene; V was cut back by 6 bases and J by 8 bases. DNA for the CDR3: TGTGCCATCAGGGAAACCGGGACTATCAGGGATGAGCAGTTCTTC. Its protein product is CAIRETGTIRDEQFF.

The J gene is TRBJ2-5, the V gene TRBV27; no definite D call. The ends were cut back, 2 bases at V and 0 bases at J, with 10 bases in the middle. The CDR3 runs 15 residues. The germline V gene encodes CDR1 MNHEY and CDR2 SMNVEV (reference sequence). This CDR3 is CASSLGVTNQETQYF. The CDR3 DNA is TGTGCCAGCAGTTTAGGGGTAACGAACCAAGAGACCCAGTACTTC.